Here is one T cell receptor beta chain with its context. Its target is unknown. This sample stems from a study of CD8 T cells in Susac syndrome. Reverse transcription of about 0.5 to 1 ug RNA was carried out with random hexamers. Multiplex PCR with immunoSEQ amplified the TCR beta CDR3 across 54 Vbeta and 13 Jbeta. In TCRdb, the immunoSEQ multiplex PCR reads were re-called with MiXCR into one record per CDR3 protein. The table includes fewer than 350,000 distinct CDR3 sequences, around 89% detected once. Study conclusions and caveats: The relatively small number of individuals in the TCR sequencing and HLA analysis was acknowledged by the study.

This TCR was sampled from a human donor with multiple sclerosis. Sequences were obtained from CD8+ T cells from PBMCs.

The DNA of the CDR3 is TGTGCCAGCAGCCAAATAGATGTTGAGGGGTCCTATGGCTACACCTTC. It yields the protein CASSQIDVEGSYGYTF. V and J are TRBV3-1 and TRBJ1-2; possibly TRBD1 for D (5 bases). CDR1 is LGHDT, CDR2 YNNKEL, per germline (reference sequence). This CDR3 has 16 amino acids. V lost 2 bases and J 4 bases, leaving 17 bases between the germline ends.